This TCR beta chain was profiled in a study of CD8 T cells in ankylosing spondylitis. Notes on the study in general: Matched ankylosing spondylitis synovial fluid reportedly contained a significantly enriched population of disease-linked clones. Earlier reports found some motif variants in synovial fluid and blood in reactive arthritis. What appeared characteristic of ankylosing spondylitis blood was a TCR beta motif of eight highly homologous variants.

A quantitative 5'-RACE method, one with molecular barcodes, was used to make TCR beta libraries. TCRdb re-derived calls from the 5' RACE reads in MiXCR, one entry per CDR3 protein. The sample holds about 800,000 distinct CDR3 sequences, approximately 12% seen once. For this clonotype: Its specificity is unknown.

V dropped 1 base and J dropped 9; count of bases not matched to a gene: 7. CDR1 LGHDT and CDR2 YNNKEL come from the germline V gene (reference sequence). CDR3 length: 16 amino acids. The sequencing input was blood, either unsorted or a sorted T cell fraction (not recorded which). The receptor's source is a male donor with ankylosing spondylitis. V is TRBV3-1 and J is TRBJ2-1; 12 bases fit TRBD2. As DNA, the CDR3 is TGTGCCAGCAGCCAAGCCCAGACTAGCGGGGGATTTGAGCAGTTCTTC. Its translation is CASSQAQTSGGFEQFF.